The text below deals with one T cell receptor (beta chain). What it binds is not known. This entry comes from a study of monozygotic twins with inflammatory bowel disease. Study-wide findings and caveats: For IBD, no single strong associated signal or clonotype was supported.

The study subjected TCRalpha and TCRbeta cDNA to two nested PCRs of approximately 17 and 9 cycles. TCRdb reanalyzed the 5' RACE reads, giving one entry per CDR3 protein sequence and no DNA. The table lists about 380,000 distinct CDR3 sequences, with 2.6% in the top ten. Germline CDR1 and CDR2: MGHRA and YSYEKL. The CDR3 has 15 residues. The chain links TRBV4-1 to TRBJ1-1; TCRdb proposes TRBD1, but this gene call is untestable without DNA. Sequenced material: blood. This TCR was sampled from a human donor with ulcerative colitis or Crohn's disease, or a healthy co-twin of an affected twin (not recorded which). This CDR3 reads CASSHADREVEKAFF.